The 28 T cell receptor beta chains presented below share a single source sample, sequenced in a study of identical twins. TCRdb passed the 5' RACE reads through MiXCR, listing each CDR3 protein once. The table shows around 550,000 distinct CDR3 sequences, with 13% to 15% occurring only once. This sample was shared with a second study, whose subject was yellow fever vaccine responses in identical twins.

The sample consisted of CD4+ T cells sorted from blood. The receptors shown here come from a woman in her late teens or twenties in good health.

The chain recombines TRBV3-1 with TRBJ2-7, with a weak D call TRBD1 (6 bases). The CDR3 runs 16 residues. The V and J ends lost 2 bases and 0 bases respectively, with 14 bases between them. CDR1 is LGHDT, CDR2 YNNKEL, per germline (reference sequence). As DNA, the CDR3 is TGTGCCAGCAGCCAATCCTTTCGGACAGCCTCCTACGAGCAGTACTTC. It encodes CASSQSFRTASYEQYF.

This clonotype was seen ten or more times. One end of the junction is discordant with germline, which a read error may explain. The chain is built from TRBV2 and TRBJ2-1; D perhaps matches TRBD2 (5 bases). The CDR3 runs 11 residues. CDR1 is SNHLY and CDR2 is FYNNEI in the germline V gene. The CDR3 reads CASSGYNEQFF. CDR3 coding DNA: TGCGCCAGCAGCGGTTACAATGAGCAGTTCTTC.

The V gene is TRBV14, the J gene TRBJ2-1, with 9 positions matching TRBD1. V dropped 1 base and J dropped 3; count of bases not matched to a gene: 4. Germline loops: CDR1 SGHDN, CDR2 FVKESK. The CDR3 is 16 amino acids. CDR3 in DNA: TGTGCCAGCAGCCAAGGCGGGACAGGGTTCTACAATGAGCAGTTCTTC. Translation: CASSQGGTGFYNEQFF. The full variable domain, in which reference TRBV14 and TRBJ2-1 provide the parts outside the CDR3, is EAGVTQFPSHSVIEKGQTVTLRCDPISGHDNLYWYRRVMGKEIKFLLHFVKESKQDESGMPNNRFLAERTGGTYSTLKVQPAELEDSGVYFCASSQGGTGFYNEQFFGPGTRLTVL.

This clonotype has a handful of counts. This chain connects TRBV9 to TRBJ2-7; perhaps TRBD2 as D (6 bases). CDR1 and CDR2 from the germline V gene are SGDLS and YYNGEE. The CDR3 is 14 residues long. V lost 1 base and J 3 bases, leaving 11 bases between the germline ends. The CDR3 DNA is TGTGCCAGCAGCGTAAGGGACTTGGGCTACGAGCAGTACTTC. Its translation is CASSVRDLGYEQYF.

This clonotype has just a few counts. The V and J genes are TRBV27 and TRBJ2-1; D is ambiguous. The CDR3 runs to 17 residues. V lost 2 bases, J lost 0 bases, and 14 bases lay in between. CDR1 is MNHEY and CDR2 is SMNVEV in the germline V gene (reference sequence). This CDR3 is CASSLPPRRSSYNEQFF. The CDR3 coding sequence is TGTGCCAGCAGTTTACCTCCTCGGCGGAGCTCCTACAATGAGCAGTTCTTC.

In its sample, this clonotype was seen a few times. The chain is built from TRBV29-1 and TRBJ2-2, with TRBD2 identical over 11 bases. Losses at the gene ends were 7 bases for V and 5 bases for J; bases not matched to a gene: 12. This CDR3 contains 16 residues. CDR1 is SQVTM, CDR2 ANQGSEA, per germline. CDR3 sequence: CSARATIAGGTGELFF. The CDR3 region has the DNA TGCAGCGCCAGGGCCACTATAGCGGGAGGGACCGGGGAGCTGTTTTTT.

The chain has TRBV12-3 or TRBV12-4 and TRBJ2-1, with 9 bases that match TRBD1. Losses at the gene ends were 5 bases for V and 9 bases for J; bases not matched to a gene: 14. This CDR3 is 16 amino acids long. The DNA for the CDR3 is TGTGCCAGCAGTACCCGGGACAGGGATTACCTGGGTGAGCAGTTCTTC. Translating it yields CASSTRDRDYLGEQFF.

The CDR3 DNA sequence: TGCGCCAGCAGCCAAGACCCTTCTCTCCACGAGCAGTACTTC. This gives the protein CASSQDPSLHEQYF. V and J are TRBV4-1 and TRBJ2-7, with D uncertain. This CDR3 spans 14 amino acids. Trimming shortened V by 0 bases and J by 5 bases, and 11 bases separated the two germline ends. Germline CDR1 reads MGHRA; CDR2 reads YSYEKL.

This clonotype occurred a few times. The rearrangement uses TRBV5-1 and TRBJ2-5; D may match TRBD1 or TRBD2 (6 bases each). Trimming removed 4 bases at V and 4 bases at J, with 14 bases between. The CDR3 length is 14 residues. Germline CDR1 and CDR2: SGHRS and YFSETQ. The CDR3, as DNA: TGCGCCAGCAGCCGGGACTGGGGGGCAGAGACCCAGTACTTC. Protein product: CASSRDWGAETQYF.

This clonotype was recorded once. The chain is built from TRBV7-6 and TRBJ2-5, with 8 nucleotides matching TRBD1. The germline gives CDR1 SGHVS, CDR2 FNYEAQ. CDR3 length: 16 amino acids. The V segment lost 5 bases and the J segment 2 bases; nucleotides outside the gene matches: 10. CDR3 sequence: CASSLSWGTGQETQYF. The CDR3 DNA reads as TGTGCCAGCAGCCTTAGTTGGGGGACAGGACAAGAGACCCAGTACTTC.

This clonotype was seen many times. The chain carries TRBV7-9 and TRBJ2-3, with 7 positions matching TRBD2. Per the germline V gene, CDR1 is SEHNR and CDR2 is FQNEAQ (reference sequence). The CDR3 is made up of 16 amino acids. With V trimmed by 0 bases and J by 2 bases, 5 bases remained unmatched. The DNA for the CDR3 is TGTGCCAGCAGCTTAGCGAGCGGGGCCTTCACAGATACGCAGTATTTT. Translating it yields CASSLASGAFTDTQYF.

This chain links TRBV24-1 with TRBJ1-2, with 7 bases aligning to TRBD1. The junction had 5 bases not matched to a gene; V was cut back by 4 bases and J by 4 bases. CDR1 and CDR2 from the germline V gene are KGHDR and SFDVKD. The CDR3 contains 14 residues. CDR3 coding DNA: TGTGCCACCAGTGAGGGGGGACAGCCCTATGGCTACACCTTC. It is translated as CATSEGGQPYGYTF.

In its sample, this clonotype was seen a few times. V is TRBV20-1 and J is TRBJ2-1; D not certain. The CDR3 extends over 15 amino acids. From germline, CDR1 is DFQATT and CDR2 SNEGSKA (reference sequence). V was pared by 5 bases and J by 0 bases, with 14 bases between. CDR3 sequence reads: CSAGTDWSSYNEQFF. CDR3 bases: TGCAGTGCTGGCACAGACTGGAGCTCCTACAATGAGCAGTTCTTC.

This clonotype showed up just a few times. The rearrangement links TRBV3-1 to TRBJ2-7; D is ambiguous. CDR1 and CDR2 (germline): LGHDT, YNNKEL (reference sequence). The CDR3 runs 17 residues. Between the trimmed V and J ends, which lost 0 bases and 2 bases, there was a span of 17 bases. The CDR3 bases are TGTGCCAGCAGCCAAGATCTTAGTGGCCAGTTCCCCTACGAGCAGTACTTC. Residues: CASSQDLSGQFPYEQYF.

This clonotype was seen only a few times. The V gene is TRBV9, the J gene TRBJ2-2; TRBD1 matches at 11 bases. The CDR3 extends over 16 amino acids. V trimming: 4 bases; J trimming: 4 bases; junction bases outside the gene matches: 6. Germline V gives CDR1 SGDLS, CDR2 YYNGEE. The CDR3 nucleotides read TGTGCCAGCAGCCCTGGACAGGGGGCTGTCACCGGGGAGCTGTTTTTT. Amino acids: CASSPGQGAVTGELFF. Drawing the rest from reference TRBV9 and TRBJ2-2, the complete variable domain is DSGVTQTPKHLITATGQRVTLRCSPRSGDLSVYWYQQSLDQGLQFLIQYYNGEERAKGNILERFSAQQFPDLHSELNLSSLELGDSALYFCASSPGQGAVTGELFFGEGSRLTVL.

A few counts support this clonotype. This sequence joins TRBV7-2 and TRBJ2-5; D is ambiguous. The CDR3 is made up of 13 amino acids. In germline, CDR1 is SGHTA, CDR2 FQGNSA. V was shortened by 5 bases and J by 5 bases, with 12 bases between the two germline ends. CDR3 nucleotides: TGTGCCAGCAGCCACCCCTCAGCGGAGACCCAGTACTTC. It specifies CASSHPSAETQYF. The whole variable domain, remainder taken from reference TRBV7-2 and TRBJ2-5, is GAGVSQSPSNKVTEKGKDVELRCDPISGHTALYWYRQSLGQGLEFLIYFQGNSAPDKSGLPSDRFSAERTGGSVSTLTIQRTQQEDSAVYLCASSHPSAETQYFGPGTRLLVL.

As concerns this clonotype: Its ends do not fully match the called genes, so a read error is possible. The rearrangement uses TRBV5-1 and TRBJ2-2; perhaps D is TRBD1 or TRBD2 (5 bases each). Per germline, CDR1 SGHRS and CDR2 YFSETQ. This CDR3 comprises 14 residues. Here the CDR3 DNA reads TGCGACAGCAAGGGGACGGAGAACACCGGGGAGCTGTTTTTT. Its translation: CDSKGTENTGELFF.

This clonotype has a handful of counts. The rearrangement joins TRBV9 to TRBJ2-3; D is uncertain. CDR1 SGDLS and CDR2 YYNGEE come from the germline V gene. The CDR3 covers 14 residues. Trimming removed 0 bases at V and 0 bases at J, with 5 bases between. CDR3 coding DNA: TGTGCCAGCAGCGTAGGTTTAAGCACAGATACGCAGTATTTT. This gives the protein CASSVGLSTDTQYF.

This clonotype was seen more than once but under ten times. This chain uses TRBV20-1 with TRBJ2-5; D gene unclear. CDR1 is DFQATT and CDR2 is SNEGSKA in the germline V gene (reference sequence). The CDR3 contains 13 residues. Trimming took off 3 bases at V and 9 bases at J, with 17 bases between the two ends. The CDR3, as DNA: TGCAGTGCTAGCTTCCACGGACCGATGGCCCAGTACTTC. It encodes CSASFHGPMAQYF.

This rearrangement joins TRBV6-1 to TRBJ2-7, with D tentatively TRBD1 (6 bases). The CDR3 runs 16 residues. Trimming stripped 5 bases from V and 1 base from J, with 18 bases between. Germline lookup yields CDR1 MNHNS and CDR2 SASEGT. CDR3 DNA sequence: TGTGCCAGCAGTAAACCGGGACACAAGGGGTCCTACGAGCAGTACTTC. Translated, it gives CASSKPGHKGSYEQYF.

The sample holds a few counts of this clonotype. The rearrangement uses TRBV6-5 and TRBJ2-2; 10 nucleotides match TRBD2. The V gene's germline CDR1 is MNHEY and CDR2 SVGAGI. The CDR3 is 17 residues long. V dropped 3 bases and J dropped 5; count of bases not matched to a gene: 9. The chain's CDR3 is CASSYSSGGAPTGELFF. DNA of the CDR3: TGTGCCAGCAGTTATTCCAGCGGGGGGGCCCCGACCGGGGAGCTGTTTTTT.

The rearrangement joins TRBV29-1 to TRBJ2-5; 12 nucleotides line up with TRBD2. V shed 7 bases and J 7 bases; nucleotides not matched to a gene: 4. Germline V gives CDR1 SQVTM, CDR2 ANQGSEA. CDR3 length: 12 residues. CDR3 nucleotides: TGCAGCGCATCGGGACTAGCGGGGACCCAGTACTTC. Protein: CSASGLAGTQYF.

This chain uses TRBV2 with TRBJ2-1, with 8 bases identical to TRBD2. V dropped 6 bases and J dropped 1; count of bases not matched to a gene: 5. The CDR3 consists of 15 residues. Germline loops: CDR1 SNHLY, CDR2 FYNNEI. This CDR3 reads CASSQTSVSYNEQFF. The CDR3 DNA follows: TGTGCCAGCAGCCAGACTAGCGTTTCCTACAATGAGCAGTTCTTC.

This clonotype appeared a few times. The chain uses TRBV7-8 and TRBJ2-7; no reliable D call. From germline, CDR1 is SGHVS and CDR2 FQNEAQ. CDR3 size: 13 residues. V lost 5 bases, J lost 6 bases, and 14 bases lay in between. Here the CDR3 reads CASSETKRSEQYV. DNA for the CDR3: TGTGCCAGCAGCGAAACGAAAAGGTCCGAGCAGTACGTC.

The chain carries TRBV12-3 or TRBV12-4 and TRBJ2-1; 12 bases line up with TRBD2. The CDR3 extends over 14 amino acids. Trimming at V came to 8 bases and at J to 5 bases, leaving 4 bases not matched to a gene. CDR3 in amino acids: CASRTSGKNNEQFF. The CDR3, as DNA: TGTGCCAGCCGGACTAGCGGGAAAAACAATGAGCAGTTCTTC.

The V call is TRBV11-2, the J call TRBJ2-5, with TRBD2 as a possible D gene (6 bases). V lost 5 bases and J 1 base, leaving 11 bases between the germline ends. Per germline, CDR1 SGHAT and CDR2 FQNNGV. This CDR3 has 14 amino acids. The CDR3 is CASSIGGTQETQYF. The CDR3, as DNA: TGTGCCAGCAGCATTGGGGGGACCCAAGAGACCCAGTACTTC.

CDR3 coding DNA: TGTGCCAGCAGCCAGCGAGACAGGGACACTGAAGCTTTCTTT. Protein product: CASSQRDRDTEAFF. This chain links TRBV3-1 with TRBJ1-1; 7 nucleotides agree with TRBD1. CDR3 size: 14 residues. V trimming: 3 bases; J trimming: 3 bases; junction bases outside the gene matches: 4. The germline V gene has CDR1 LGHDT and CDR2 YNNKEL (reference sequence).

This chain connects TRBV2 to TRBJ1-4; TRBD1 is a possible D gene (6 bases). Per the germline V gene, CDR1 is SNHLY and CDR2 is FYNNEI. V lost 6 bases, J lost 7 bases, and 15 bases lay in between. The CDR3 length is 14 residues. In DNA form, the CDR3 reads TGTGCCAGCAGAGGGTCCAGGGGAGGTGAAAAACTGTTTTTT. This gives the protein CASRGSRGGEKLFF. The full variable domain, its missing parts supplied by reference TRBV2 and TRBJ1-4, is EPEVTQTPSHQVTQMGQEVILRCVPISNHLYFYWYRQILGQKVEFLVSFYNNEISEKSEIFDDQFSVERPDGSNFTLKIRSTKLEDSAMYFCASRGSRGGEKLFFGSGTQLSVL.